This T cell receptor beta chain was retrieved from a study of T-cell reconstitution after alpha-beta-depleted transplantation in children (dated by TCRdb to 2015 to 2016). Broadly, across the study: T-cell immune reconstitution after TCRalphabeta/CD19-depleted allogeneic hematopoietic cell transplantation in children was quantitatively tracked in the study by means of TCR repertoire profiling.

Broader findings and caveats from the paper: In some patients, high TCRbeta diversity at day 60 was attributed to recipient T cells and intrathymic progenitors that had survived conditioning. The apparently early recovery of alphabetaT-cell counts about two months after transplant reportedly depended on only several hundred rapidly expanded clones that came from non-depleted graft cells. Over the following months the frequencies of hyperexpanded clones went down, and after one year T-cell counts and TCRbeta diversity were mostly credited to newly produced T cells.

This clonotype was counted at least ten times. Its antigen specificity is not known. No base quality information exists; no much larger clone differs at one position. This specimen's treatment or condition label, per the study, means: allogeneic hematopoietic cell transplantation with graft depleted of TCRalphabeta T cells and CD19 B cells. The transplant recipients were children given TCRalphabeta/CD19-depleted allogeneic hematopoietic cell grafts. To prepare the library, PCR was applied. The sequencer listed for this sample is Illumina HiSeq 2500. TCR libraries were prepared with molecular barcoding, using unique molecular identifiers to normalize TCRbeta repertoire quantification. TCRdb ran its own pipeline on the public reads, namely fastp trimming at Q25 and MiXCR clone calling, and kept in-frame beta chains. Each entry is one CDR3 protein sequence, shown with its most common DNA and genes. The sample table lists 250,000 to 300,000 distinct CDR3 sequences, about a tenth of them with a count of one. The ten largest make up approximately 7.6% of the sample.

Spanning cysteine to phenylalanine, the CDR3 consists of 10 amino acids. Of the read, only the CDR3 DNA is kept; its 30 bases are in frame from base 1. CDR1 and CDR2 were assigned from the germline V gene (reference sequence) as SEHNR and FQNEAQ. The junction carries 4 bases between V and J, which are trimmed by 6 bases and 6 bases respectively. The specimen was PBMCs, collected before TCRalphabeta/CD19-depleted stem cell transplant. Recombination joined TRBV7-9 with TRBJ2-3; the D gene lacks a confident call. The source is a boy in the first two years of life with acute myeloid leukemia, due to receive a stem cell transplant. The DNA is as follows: TGTGCCAGCAGTGCGGATACGCAGTATTTT. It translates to CASSADTQYF. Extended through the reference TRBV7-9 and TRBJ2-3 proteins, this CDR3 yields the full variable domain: DTGVSQNPRHKITKRGQNVTFRCDPISEHNRLYWYRQTLGQGPEFLTYFQNEAQLEKSRLLSDRFSAERPKGSFSTLEIQRTEQGDSAMYLCASSADTQYFGPGTRLTVL.